A single sample is the source of the 9 T cell receptor beta chains below, sequenced in a study of cytomegalovirus exposure and HLA in healthy donors (dated by TCRdb to about 2017). Preparation of the library involved the immunoSEQ multiplex PCR assay. A mixture of 60 forward primers for TCR Vbeta segments and 13 reverse primers for TCR Jbeta segments was used in the multiplex PCR. TCRdb's version of the immuneACCESS table is confined to in-frame rearrangements and falls short of the full clone set. An unresolved V gene accounts for under half of the shortfall where checked; the remainder is of unknown origin. The sample table holds fewer than 200,000 clones, of which approximately 81% were seen once. Clones ranked in the top ten supply 2% to 2.5% of the sample. The sequencing input was PBMCs. Source of these receptors: a woman aged 30 to 39 in good health and CMV-seronegative.

The CDR3 loop reads CASSSQGIGEQYF. CDR3 DNA: TGTGCCAGCAGTAGTCAGGGGATCGGCGAGCAGTACTTC. The rearrangement joins TRBV2 to TRBJ2-7; a possible D gene is TRBD1 (6 bases). From germline, CDR1 is SNHLY and CDR2 FYNNEI. The CDR3 has 13 amino acids. Between the trimmed V and J ends, which lost 5 bases and 6 bases, there was a span of 14 bases.

The chain combines TRBV10-1 with TRBJ2-3; TRBD2 agrees at 10 bases. V was pared by 3 bases and J by 14 bases, with 11 bases of the junction left unmatched. Germline CDR1 reads WNHNN; CDR2 reads SYGVQD (reference sequence). The CDR3 is made up of 14 amino acids. In DNA form, the CDR3 reads TGCGCCAGCAGTGATGATAGCGGGGGGACCGTGTTGTATTTT. Translated, it gives CASSDDSGGTVLYF.

CDR3 nucleotides: TGTGCCAGCAGCTTTGGAGGGAGATTGGCCGACACCATATATTTT. Amino acid sequence: CASSFGGRLADTIYF. The rearrangement uses TRBV5-6 and TRBJ1-3, with D unresolved. This CDR3 spans 15 amino acids. V dropped 2 bases and J dropped 8 bases, with 17 bases sitting between them. CDR1 SGHDT and CDR2 YYEEEE come from the germline V gene.

The chain is built from TRBV28 and TRBJ2-7, with D possibly being TRBD1 (6 bases). CDR3 size: 15 residues. Germline CDR1 and CDR2: MDHEN and SYDVKM. Trimming removed 3 bases at V and 3 bases at J, with 15 bases between. The CDR3 region is CASSFSGQKYYEQYF. In nucleotides, the CDR3 is TGTGCCAGCAGTTTTAGTGGACAGAAGTACTACGAGCAGTACTTC.

The rearrangement links TRBV6-6 to TRBJ1-6, with TRBD1 as a possible D gene (5 bases). The germline CDR1 and CDR2 sequences are MNHNY and SVGAGI (reference sequence). This CDR3 contains 14 residues. V lost 6 bases and J 5 bases, leaving 11 bases between the germline ends. This chain's CDR3 is CASSRDRHNSPLHF. CDR3 in DNA: TGTGCCAGCAGCCGCGACAGACATAATTCACCCCTCCACTTT.

This chain links TRBV7-9 with TRBJ1-4, with 7 bases fitting TRBD1. Looked up from germline, CDR1 is SEHNR and CDR2 is FQNEAQ (reference sequence). The V segment lost 1 base and the J segment 7 bases; nucleotides outside the gene matches: 3. The CDR3 contains 14 residues. DNA of the CDR3: TGTGCCAGCAGCTTAGGTAACAGGGGTGAAAAACTGTTTTTT. Translating gives CASSLGNRGEKLFF.

The gene calls are TRBV28 and TRBJ1-6; 7 nucleotides agree with TRBD1. The germline CDR1 and CDR2 sequences are MDHEN and SYDVKM. CDR3 size: 17 residues. The trim removed 5 bases at V and 6 bases at J, leaving 13 bases unmatched. CDR3 sequence: CASSPPGQTRPNSPLHF. As DNA, the CDR3 is TGTGCCAGCAGTCCACCGGGACAGACTCGCCCTAATTCACCCCTCCACTTT.

The rearrangement joins TRBV2 to TRBJ2-7; 7 nucleotides agree with TRBD2. The length of the CDR3 is 15 residues. After removal of 1 base from V and 5 bases from J, the junction contained 8 bases not matched to a gene. Germline CDR1 and CDR2: SNHLY and FYNNEI. CDR3 in amino acids: CASSEVSTAGDEQYF. In DNA, the CDR3 is TGTGCCAGCAGTGAAGTTTCCACCGCGGGGGACGAGCAGTACTTC.

In nucleotides, the CDR3 is TGTGCCAGTAGTATAGGGAAGACGGGGGATACGCAGTATTTT. Its protein is CASSIGKTGDTQYF. The rearrangement uses TRBV19 and TRBJ2-3; D possibly corresponds to TRBD2 (5 bases). The V gene's germline CDR1 is LNHDA and CDR2 SQIVND (reference sequence). The V end lost 1 base, the J end lost 6 bases, and 11 bases lay between the germline ends. The CDR3 totals 14 residues.